The 26 T cell receptor beta chains below come from one sample, sequenced in a study of blood T cell repertoires in COVID-19. Clones were sequenced by immunoSEQ multiplex PCR, and TCRdb holds only the in-frame ones, with some missing. The table shows 95,000 or so clones, with 84% occurring only once. Material: peripheral blood. These receptors all stem from a human donor in a cohort sampled during active COVID-19.

The genes are TRBV5-1 and TRBJ1-1; 9 positions agree with TRBD1. The ends lost 1 base at V and 10 bases at J; junction bases unmatched: 2. This CDR3 is built from 12 residues. CDR1 SGHRS and CDR2 YFSETQ come from the germline V gene. The CDR3 DNA follows: TGCGCCAGCAGCTTGTCGACAGGGGGAGCTTTCTTT. Its translation is CASSLSTGGAFF.

The chain employs TRBV2 and TRBJ2-4, with D perhaps matching TRBD1 (5 bases). The CDR3 runs 13 residues. Trimming stripped 8 bases from V and 7 bases from J, with 15 bases between. Germline CDR1 is SNHLY and CDR2 is FYNNEI. CDR3 region: CASEPPGLNIQYF. As DNA, the CDR3 is TGTGCCAGCGAGCCCCCAGGGTTGAACATTCAGTACTTC.

The chain recombines TRBV19 with TRBJ2-3; 10 bases fit TRBD2. Germline V gene sequence: CDR1 LNHDA, CDR2 SQIVND (reference sequence). Trimming removed 1 base from V and 3 bases from J; junction bases left unmatched: 7. The CDR3 length is 17 residues. CDR3 residues: CASSIAPLAGDTDTQYF. The CDR3, as DNA: TGTGCCAGTAGTATAGCTCCCCTAGCGGGAGATACAGATACGCAGTATTTT.

This clone was observed once. The CDR3 bases are TGTGCCAGCAGCCAAGGACGGAGCAGCTCCTACAATGAGCAGTTCTTC. It translates to CASSQGRSSSYNEQFF. The rearrangement links TRBV3-1 (or the pseudogene TRBV3-2) to TRBJ2-1, with D uncertain. The germline V and J ends were trimmed by 1 base and 0 bases, with 10 bases remaining between them. The CDR3 has 16 amino acids. Germline assignment: CDR1 LGHDT and CDR2 YNNKEL (reference sequence).

This chain links TRBV29-1 with TRBJ2-7; D possibly corresponds to TRBD1 (6 bases). The CDR3 runs 14 residues. V was shortened by 4 bases and J by 1 base, with 14 bases between the two germline ends. Germline CDR1 and CDR2: SQVTM and ANQGSEA. The CDR3 region has the DNA TGCAGCGTTGCCTCAGTGACAGGATCCTACGAGCAGTACTTC. Protein sequence: CSVASVTGSYEQYF.

The sample holds one count of this clone. This chain uses TRBV7-2 with TRBJ2-5; 13 bases map to TRBD2. Germline V gene data show CDR1 as SGHTA and CDR2 as FQGNSA. Trimming cost V 1 base and J 7 bases; bases outside gene matches: 3. The CDR3 contains 15 residues. This chain's CDR3 is CASSLVGTSGTTQYF. The CDR3 DNA follows: TGTGCCAGCAGCTTAGTCGGGACTAGCGGGACGACCCAGTACTTC.

The rearrangement joins TRBV5-1 to TRBJ1-2; 7 bases match TRBD1. V was clipped by 3 bases and J by 0 bases; unmatched bases: 8. Germline assignment: CDR1 SGHRS and CDR2 YFSETQ. The CDR3 extends over 16 amino acids. DNA of the CDR3: TGCGCCAGCAGCTCGCTCCGACAGGGATCTAACTATGGCTACACCTTC. Protein product: CASSSLRQGSNYGYTF. Complete variable domain (other parts from reference TRBV5-1 and TRBJ1-2): KAGVTQTPRYLIKTRGQQVTLSCSPISGHRSVSWYQQTPGQGLQFLFEYFSETQRNKGNFPGRFSGRQFSNSRSEMNVSTLELGDSALYLCASSSLRQGSNYGYTFGSGTRLTVV.

The CDR3 bases are TGTGCCAGCAGCTTGGCCAGAGGTGATACCCGGAGGGAAGAGACCCAGTACTTC. It translates to CASSLARGDTRREETQYF. V usage is TRBV5-4 and J usage is TRBJ2-5; tentative D call: TRBD2 (6 bases). The CDR3 is 18 amino acids. Looked up from germline, CDR1 is SGHNT and CDR2 is YYREEE (reference sequence). Trimming left V 0 bases short and J 3 bases short, with 21 bases between. The variable domain in full, completed from reference TRBV5-4 and TRBJ2-5, reads ETGVTQSPTHLIKTRGQQVTLRCSSQSGHNTVSWYQQALGQGPQFIFQYYREEENGRGNFPPRFSGLQFPNYSSELNVNALELDDSALYLCASSLARGDTRREETQYFGPGTRLLVL.

The CDR3 spells CASSQRGGAETQYF. The CDR3 DNA reads as TGTGCCAGCAGCCAAAGGGGGGGGGCAGAGACCCAGTACTTC. This chain uses TRBV3-1 (or the pseudogene TRBV3-2) with TRBJ2-5; D is possibly TRBD2 (7 bases). The CDR3 extends over 14 amino acids. Germline V CDR1 and CDR2: LGHDT, YNNKEL (reference sequence). The V end was cut by 2 bases, the J end by 4 bases, with 11 bases between.

The CDR3 protein is CATPGQGAPTGELFF. In DNA, the CDR3 is TGTGCCACACCGGGACAGGGGGCGCCCACCGGGGAGCTGTTTTTT. The chain joins TRBV5-8 to TRBJ2-2, with 12 bases matching TRBD1. The CDR3 spans 15 residues. Losses at the gene ends were 9 bases for V and 4 bases for J; bases not matched to a gene: 7. Germline values: CDR1 SGHTS, CDR2 YDEGEE.

The table lists this clone with a few counts. The chain's CDR3 is CASSLGGGSSYNEQFF. The CDR3 DNA follows: TGTGCCAGCAGCTTAGGGGGCGGGAGCTCCTACAATGAGCAGTTCTTC. This chain links TRBV11-3 with TRBJ2-1; 7 bases map to TRBD2. The CDR3 runs to 16 residues. V shed 1 base and J 0 bases; nucleotides not matched to a gene: 3. The germline V gene has CDR1 SGHNT and CDR2 YENEEA.

This sequence joins TRBV19 and TRBJ1-6; 9 bases map to TRBD1. The CDR3 consists of 13 residues. CDR1 LNHDA and CDR2 SQIVND come from the germline V gene (reference sequence). The V segment lost 10 bases and the J segment 8 bases; nucleotides outside the gene matches: 6. CDR3 coding DNA: TGTGCCACCCGGGACAGGGTGGATTCACCCCTCCACTTT. This codes for CATRDRVDSPLHF.

V usage is TRBV24-1 and J usage is TRBJ2-5; 10 bases align to TRBD2. Unmatched junction bases numbered 7, after V lost 2 bases and J lost 5 bases. CDR3 length: 16 amino acids. CDR1 is KGHDR, CDR2 SFDVKD, per germline. The CDR3, as DNA: TGTGCCACCAGTGATTCCATAGCGGGAGGCCTGGAGACCCAGTACTTC. Protein: CATSDSIAGGLETQYF.

The CDR3: CASSDRQGNSPLHF. CDR3 bases: TGTGCCAGCAGTGATCGTCAGGGCAATTCACCCCTCCACTTT. The V and J genes are TRBV2 and TRBJ1-6, with D maybe TRBD1 (5 bases). Germline values: CDR1 SNHLY, CDR2 FYNNEI. The CDR3 has 14 residues. With 3 bases removed from V and 7 bases from J, the gap between germline ends came to 10 bases.

The chain has TRBV15 and TRBJ1-1; D gene uncertain. Germline V gives CDR1 LNHNV, CDR2 YYDKDF (reference sequence). V was clipped by 3 bases and J by 0 bases, with 17 bases between them. The CDR3 loop spans 17 amino acids. CDR3 region: CATSRDYTLAMNTEAFF. CDR3 DNA sequence: TGTGCCACCAGCAGGGACTATACCCTGGCTATGAACACTGAAGCTTTCTTT.

V gene TRBV27 combines with J gene TRBJ1-1; 8 bases agree with TRBD1. The CDR3 extends over 15 amino acids. The junction had 5 bases not matched to a gene; V was cut back by 2 bases and J by 3 bases. The germline V gene encodes CDR1 MNHEY and CDR2 SMNVEV (reference sequence). CDR3 nucleotides: TGTGCCAGCAGTTTACGGACAGGGTCGGACACTGAAGCTTTCTTT. It codes for CASSLRTGSDTEAFF.

The gene calls are TRBV6-1 and TRBJ2-3; TRBD2 matches 11 bases. Germline values: CDR1 MNHNS, CDR2 SASEGT. J was trimmed by 5 bases and V by 4 bases; bases with no gene match: 5. The CDR3 extends over 15 amino acids. CDR3 loop: CASSVAGGPVDTQYF. The DNA for the CDR3 is TGTGCCAGCAGTGTAGCGGGAGGGCCAGTAGATACGCAGTATTTT.

The CDR3 bases are TGTGCCAGCAGCCATAGTAGAGCTTTTAGCACAGATACGCAGTATTTT. Translating it yields CASSHSRAFSTDTQYF. The rearrangement links TRBV11-2 to TRBJ2-3; unclear D gene. The length of the CDR3 is 16 residues. V lost 5 bases to trimming and J lost 0 bases, with 15 bases between them. Germline V lookup: CDR1 SGHAT, CDR2 FQNNGV.

V is TRBV6-4 and J is TRBJ1-1, with TRBD1 matching 8 bases. Per germline, CDR1 MRHNA and CDR2 SNTAGT. J lost 4 bases, V lost 5 bases, and 15 bases had no gene match. This CDR3 region has 17 residues. The CDR3 protein is CASSNDFSQGASTEAFF. The CDR3 nucleotides read TGTGCCAGCAGTAACGACTTTTCTCAGGGGGCTAGCACTGAAGCTTTCTTT.

The CDR3 coding sequence is TGTGCCAGCAGCTTAAGCCCAGCGGGGATCCAAGAGACCCAGTACTTC. This translates into CASSLSPAGIQETQYF. V and J are TRBV7-6 and TRBJ2-5; TRBD2 aligns across 7 bases. Looked up from germline, CDR1 is SGHVS and CDR2 is FNYEAQ. V lost 2 bases and J lost 1; bases outside the gene matches: 7. The CDR3 totals 16 residues.

The chain employs TRBV27 and TRBJ2-5; D gene uncertain. The CDR3 is 14 residues long. Looked up from germline, CDR1 is MNHEY and CDR2 is SMNVEV (reference sequence). V lost 5 bases, J lost 1 base, and 11 bases lay in between. Here the CDR3 DNA reads TGTGCCAGCAGTCCGACAATCTTCCAAGAGACCCAGTACTTC. As protein: CASSPTIFQETQYF.

J is TRBJ1-4 and V is TRBV29-1, with D unresolved. This CDR3 has 16 residues. Germline lookup yields CDR1 SQVTM and CDR2 ANQGSEA. V was trimmed by 1 base and J by 0 bases, leaving 12 bases between them. CDR3 residues: CSVEVVETSTNEKLFF. In DNA form, the CDR3 reads TGCAGCGTTGAAGTGGTAGAAACTTCAACTAATGAAAAACTGTTTTTT.

The chain is built from TRBV7-8 and TRBJ2-1; TRBD2 is a possible D gene (6 bases). The CDR3 is 13 residues long. Per germline, CDR1 SGHVS and CDR2 FQNEAQ. Trimming took off 5 bases at V and 4 bases at J, with 9 bases between the two ends. Written as DNA, the CDR3 is TGTGCCAGCAGCCTGGGGAGGTACAATGAGCAGTTCTTC. This translates into CASSLGRYNEQFF.

The V gene is TRBV18, the J gene TRBJ2-1; possible D gene TRBD2, 5 bases. V lost 3 bases and J 2 bases, leaving 17 bases between the germline ends. From germline, CDR1 is KGHSH and CDR2 LQKENI. The CDR3 spans 17 residues. In DNA, the CDR3 is TGTGCCAGCTCACCGGCCTTAACTAGTACGGCCTACAATGAGCAGTTCTTC. This encodes CASSPALTSTAYNEQFF.

The chain is built from TRBV10-2 and TRBJ2-2, with D possibly TRBD2 on 6 matching bases. The V gene lost 7 bases and the J gene lost 4 bases, with 16 bases spanning the gap. This CDR3 contains 15 residues. The germline V gene has CDR1 WSHSY and CDR2 SAAADI. CDR3 region: CASIRAGVGTGELFF. As DNA, the CDR3 is TGCGCCAGCATTCGAGCGGGCGTGGGCACCGGGGAGCTGTTTTTT.

The chain couples TRBV19 to TRBJ1-5, with a weak D call TRBD1 (5 bases). Germline CDR1 and CDR2: LNHDA and SQIVND (reference sequence). The CDR3 extends over 13 amino acids. The V and J ends lost 5 bases and 7 bases respectively, with 12 bases between them. Here the CDR3 reads CASSPRQGQPQHF. The CDR3 DNA is TGTGCCAGTAGTCCGCGCCAGGGACAGCCCCAGCATTTT.